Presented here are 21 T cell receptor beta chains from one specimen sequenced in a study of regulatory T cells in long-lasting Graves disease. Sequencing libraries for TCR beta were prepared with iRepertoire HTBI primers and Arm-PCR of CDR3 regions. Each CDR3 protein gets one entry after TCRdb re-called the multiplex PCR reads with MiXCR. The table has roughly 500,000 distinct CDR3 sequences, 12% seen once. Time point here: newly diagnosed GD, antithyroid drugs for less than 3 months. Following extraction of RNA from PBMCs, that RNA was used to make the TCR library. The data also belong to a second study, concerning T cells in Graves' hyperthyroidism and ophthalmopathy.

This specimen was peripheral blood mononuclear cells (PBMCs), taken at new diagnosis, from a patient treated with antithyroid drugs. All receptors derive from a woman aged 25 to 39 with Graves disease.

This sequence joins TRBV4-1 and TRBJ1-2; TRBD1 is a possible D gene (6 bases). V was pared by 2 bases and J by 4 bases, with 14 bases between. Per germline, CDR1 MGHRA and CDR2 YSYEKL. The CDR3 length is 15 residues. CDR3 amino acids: CASSQPARGTYGYTF. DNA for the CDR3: TGCGCCAGCAGCCAACCCGCGAGGGGGACCTATGGCTACACCTTC.

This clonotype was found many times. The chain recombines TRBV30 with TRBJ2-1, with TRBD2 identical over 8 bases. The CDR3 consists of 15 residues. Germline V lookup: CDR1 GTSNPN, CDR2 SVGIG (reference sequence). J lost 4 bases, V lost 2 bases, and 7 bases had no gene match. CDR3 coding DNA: TGTGCCTGGAGTCCCGATAGCGGGACATACAATGAGCAGTTCTTC. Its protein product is CAWSPDSGTYNEQFF.

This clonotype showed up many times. CDR3 sequence (DNA): TGTGCCAGCAGTCAGATACGCGGACAATTCGGCTACACCTTC. Its translation: CASSQIRGQFGYTF. The V and J genes are TRBV27 and TRBJ1-2, with D maybe TRBD1 (5 bases). V lost 5 bases, J lost 8 bases, and 18 bases lay in between. This CDR3 has 14 residues. Germline lookup yields CDR1 MNHEY and CDR2 SMNVEV (reference sequence).

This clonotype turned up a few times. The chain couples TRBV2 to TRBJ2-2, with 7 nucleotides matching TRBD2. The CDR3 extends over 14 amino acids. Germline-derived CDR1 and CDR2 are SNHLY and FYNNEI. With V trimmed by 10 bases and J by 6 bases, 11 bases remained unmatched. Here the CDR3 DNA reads TGTGCCACTAGGCGGGAGCAGGTCTCCGGGGAGCTGTTTTTT. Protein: CATRREQVSGELFF.

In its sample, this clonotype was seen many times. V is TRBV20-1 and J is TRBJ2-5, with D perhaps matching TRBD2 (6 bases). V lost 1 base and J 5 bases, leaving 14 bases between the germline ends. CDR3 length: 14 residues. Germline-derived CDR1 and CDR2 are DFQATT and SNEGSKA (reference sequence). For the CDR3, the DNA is TGCAGTGCTAGAGTCGGCGGGACCGGGGAGACCCAGTACTTC. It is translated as CSARVGGTGETQYF.

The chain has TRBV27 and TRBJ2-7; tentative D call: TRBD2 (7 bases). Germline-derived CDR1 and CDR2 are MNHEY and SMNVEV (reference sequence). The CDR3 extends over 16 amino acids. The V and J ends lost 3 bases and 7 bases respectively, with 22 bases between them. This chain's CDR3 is CASSFLGGRGRTEQYF. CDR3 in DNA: TGTGCCAGCAGTTTCTTGGGGGGGCGAGGGCGGACAGAGCAGTACTTC.

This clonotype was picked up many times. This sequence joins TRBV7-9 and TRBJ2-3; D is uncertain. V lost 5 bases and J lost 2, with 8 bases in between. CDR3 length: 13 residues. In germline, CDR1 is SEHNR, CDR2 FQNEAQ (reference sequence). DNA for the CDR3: TGTGCCAGCAGCCGCGGAGACACAGATACGCAGTATTTT. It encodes CASSRGDTDTQYF.

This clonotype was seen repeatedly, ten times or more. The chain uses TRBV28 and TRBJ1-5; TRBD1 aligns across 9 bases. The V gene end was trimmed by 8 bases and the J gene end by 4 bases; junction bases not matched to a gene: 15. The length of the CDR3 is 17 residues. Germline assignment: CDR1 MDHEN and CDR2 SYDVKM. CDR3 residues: CASRFGLDRGWNQPQHF. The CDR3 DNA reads TGTGCCAGCCGCTTTGGCCTTGACAGGGGGTGGAATCAGCCCCAGCATTTT.

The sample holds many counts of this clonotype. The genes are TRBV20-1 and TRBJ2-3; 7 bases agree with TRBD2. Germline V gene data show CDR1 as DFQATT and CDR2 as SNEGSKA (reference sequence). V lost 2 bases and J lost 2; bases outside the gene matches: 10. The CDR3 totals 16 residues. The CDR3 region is CSARYSTSFSTDTQYF. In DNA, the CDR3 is TGCAGTGCTAGATACTCGACTAGCTTCTCCACAGATACGCAGTATTTT.

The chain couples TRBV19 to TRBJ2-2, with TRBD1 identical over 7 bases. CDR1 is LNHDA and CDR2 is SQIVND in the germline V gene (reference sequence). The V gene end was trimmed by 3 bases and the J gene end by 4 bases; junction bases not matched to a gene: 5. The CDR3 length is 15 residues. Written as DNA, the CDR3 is TGTGCCAGTAGTATTTGGGACAGCCCCACCGGGGAGCTGTTTTTT. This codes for CASSIWDSPTGELFF.

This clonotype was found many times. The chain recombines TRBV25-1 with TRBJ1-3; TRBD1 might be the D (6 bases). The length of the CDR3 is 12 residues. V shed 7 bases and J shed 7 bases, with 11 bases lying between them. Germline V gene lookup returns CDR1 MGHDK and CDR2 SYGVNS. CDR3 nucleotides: TGTGCCAGCAAGGAGGGGGGGAACACCATATATTTT. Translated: CASKEGGNTIYF.

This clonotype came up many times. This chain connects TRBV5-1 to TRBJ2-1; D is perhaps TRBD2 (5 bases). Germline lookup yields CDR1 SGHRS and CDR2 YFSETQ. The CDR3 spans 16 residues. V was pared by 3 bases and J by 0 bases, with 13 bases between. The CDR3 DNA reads TGCGCCAGCAGCTCCTTGGTGGGGAGCTCCTACAATGAGCAGTTCTTC. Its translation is CASSSLVGSSYNEQFF.

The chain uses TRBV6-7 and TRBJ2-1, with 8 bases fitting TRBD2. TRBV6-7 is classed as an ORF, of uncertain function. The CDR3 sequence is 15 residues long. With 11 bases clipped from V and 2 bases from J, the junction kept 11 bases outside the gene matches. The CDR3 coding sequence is TGTGCCCGCACTAGTATTAGCGGGACCTACAATGAGCAGTTCTTC. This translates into CARTSISGTYNEQFF.

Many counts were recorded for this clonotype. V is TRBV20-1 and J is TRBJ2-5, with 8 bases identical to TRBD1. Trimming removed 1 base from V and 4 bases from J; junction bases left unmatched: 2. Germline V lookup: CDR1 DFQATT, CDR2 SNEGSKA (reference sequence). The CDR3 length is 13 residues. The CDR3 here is CSARGTGIETQYF. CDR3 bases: TGCAGTGCTAGAGGGACAGGGATAGAGACCCAGTACTTC.

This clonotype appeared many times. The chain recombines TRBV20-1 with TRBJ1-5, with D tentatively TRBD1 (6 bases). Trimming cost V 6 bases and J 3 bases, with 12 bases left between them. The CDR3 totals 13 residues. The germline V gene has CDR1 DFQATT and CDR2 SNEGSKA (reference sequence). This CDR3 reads CSALQGPNQPQHF. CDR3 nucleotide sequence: TGCAGTGCACTACAGGGCCCCAATCAGCCCCAGCATTTT.

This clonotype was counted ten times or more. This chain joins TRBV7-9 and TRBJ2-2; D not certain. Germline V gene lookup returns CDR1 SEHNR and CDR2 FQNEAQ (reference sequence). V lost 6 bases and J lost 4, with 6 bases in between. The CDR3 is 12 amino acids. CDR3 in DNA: TGTGCCAGCAGTTTCGGCACCGGGGAGCTGTTTTTT. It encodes CASSFGTGELFF. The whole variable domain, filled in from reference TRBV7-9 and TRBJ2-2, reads DTGVSQNPRHKITKRGQNVTFRCDPISEHNRLYWYRQTLGQGPEFLTYFQNEAQLEKSRLLSDRFSAERPKGSFSTLEIQRTEQGDSAMYLCASSFGTGELFFGEGSRLTVL.

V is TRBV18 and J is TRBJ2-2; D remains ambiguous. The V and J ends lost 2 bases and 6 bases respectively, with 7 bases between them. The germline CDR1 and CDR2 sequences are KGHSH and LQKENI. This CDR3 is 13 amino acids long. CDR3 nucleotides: TGTGCCAGCTCACCAACAGTCCCCGGGGAGCTGTTTTTT. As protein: CASSPTVPGELFF.

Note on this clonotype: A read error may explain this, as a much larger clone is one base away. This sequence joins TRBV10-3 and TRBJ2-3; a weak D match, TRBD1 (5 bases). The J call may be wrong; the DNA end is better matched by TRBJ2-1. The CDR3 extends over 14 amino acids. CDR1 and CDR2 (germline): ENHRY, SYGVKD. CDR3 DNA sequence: TGTGCCATCAGGATGCAGGGATGGATGGATGTGCAGTTCTTC. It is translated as CAIRMQGWMDVQFF.

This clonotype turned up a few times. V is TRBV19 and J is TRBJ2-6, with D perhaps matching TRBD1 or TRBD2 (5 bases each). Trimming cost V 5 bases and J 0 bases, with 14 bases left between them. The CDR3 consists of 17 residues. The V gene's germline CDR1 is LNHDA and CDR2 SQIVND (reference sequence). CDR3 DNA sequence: TGTGCCAGTAGTCTCACCGGGACCCGCTCTGGGGCCAACGTCCTGACTTTC. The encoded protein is CASSLTGTRSGANVLTF.

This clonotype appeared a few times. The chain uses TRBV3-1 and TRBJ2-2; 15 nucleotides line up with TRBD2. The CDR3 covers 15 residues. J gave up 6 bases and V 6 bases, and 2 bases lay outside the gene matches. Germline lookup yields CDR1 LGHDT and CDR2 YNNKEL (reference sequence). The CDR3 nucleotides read TGTGCCAGCAGGGGGACTAGCGGGAGGTCCGGGGAGCTGTTTTTT. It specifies CASRGTSGRSGELFF.

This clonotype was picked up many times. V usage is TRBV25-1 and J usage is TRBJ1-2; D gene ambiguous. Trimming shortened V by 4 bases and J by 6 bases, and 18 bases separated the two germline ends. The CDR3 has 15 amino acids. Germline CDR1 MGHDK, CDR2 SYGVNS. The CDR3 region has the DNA TGTGCCAGCAGTGGAAGGGCGGAAGGGCTGGATGGCTACACCTTC. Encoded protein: CASSGRAEGLDGYTF.